This T cell receptor (beta chain) is drawn from a study of blood T cell repertoires in COVID-19. In the original analysis: Reference gene primer amplification yielded estimated nucleated cell counts. Sequencing was performed with immunoSEQ multiplex PCR; in TCRdb, only in-frame clones are kept and a portion is missing. Clone size and the V and J calls come from that table; the DNA yielded D and trimming. The sample carries about 200,000 clones, 65% to 90% recorded once. Sequenced material: peripheral blood. This clonotype was obtained from a man aged 80 or over with acute or convalescent COVID-19.

CDR3 bases: TGTGCCAGCAGTTACAGGCAGGGAAACACCGGGGAGCTGTTTTTT. Amino acid sequence: CASSYRQGNTGELFF. This chain connects TRBV6-2 or TRBV6-3 to TRBJ2-2, with D perhaps matching TRBD1 (5 bases). V lost 2 bases to trimming and J lost 2 bases, with 9 bases between them. CDR3 length: 15 residues. Germline V gene lookup returns CDR1 MNHEY and CDR2 SVGEGT.